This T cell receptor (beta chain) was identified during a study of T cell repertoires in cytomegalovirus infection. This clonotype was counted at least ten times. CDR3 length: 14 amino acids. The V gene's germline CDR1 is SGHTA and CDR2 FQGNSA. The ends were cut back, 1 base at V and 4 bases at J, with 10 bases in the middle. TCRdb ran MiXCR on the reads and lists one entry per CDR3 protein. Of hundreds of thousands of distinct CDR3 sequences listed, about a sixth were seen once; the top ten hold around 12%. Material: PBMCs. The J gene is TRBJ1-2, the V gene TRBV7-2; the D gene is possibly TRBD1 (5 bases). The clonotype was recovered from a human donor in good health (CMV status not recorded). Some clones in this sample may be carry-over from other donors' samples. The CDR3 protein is CASSLVGVAYGYTF. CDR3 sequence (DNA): TGTGCCAGCAGCTTAGTGGGGGTAGCCTATGGCTACACCTTC.